The source of this TCR beta chain is a study of T cell responses to AZD1222 COVID-19 vaccine. Study-wide results and limits: Reportedly, close to half of spike-specific TCRs are directed against unmutated variant regions. Baseline testing showed seropositivity in only 6 or 7 AZD1222 recipients. Sampling captured repertoires only after the peak T cell response.

Germline assignment: CDR1 MNHEY and CDR2 SVGAGI. The CDR3 extends over 15 amino acids. Trimming cost V 2 bases and J 3 bases, with 14 bases left between them. With regard to this clone: Its matching antigen is unknown.

TCRdb's table, derived via immunoSEQ multiplex PCR, lists solely in-frame clones and lacks some. The sample records approximately 100,000 clones, 85% to 90% being singletons. This sequence was found in an adult in good health. This chain uses TRBV6-5 with TRBJ2-7; D possibly corresponds to TRBD1 (5 bases). The sequencing used peripheral blood, collected on day 0 of AZD1222 vaccination. This CDR3 is CASSYNRRTLYEQYF. CDR3 in DNA: TGTGCCAGCAGTTACAACCGACGGACACTCTACGAGCAGTACTTC.